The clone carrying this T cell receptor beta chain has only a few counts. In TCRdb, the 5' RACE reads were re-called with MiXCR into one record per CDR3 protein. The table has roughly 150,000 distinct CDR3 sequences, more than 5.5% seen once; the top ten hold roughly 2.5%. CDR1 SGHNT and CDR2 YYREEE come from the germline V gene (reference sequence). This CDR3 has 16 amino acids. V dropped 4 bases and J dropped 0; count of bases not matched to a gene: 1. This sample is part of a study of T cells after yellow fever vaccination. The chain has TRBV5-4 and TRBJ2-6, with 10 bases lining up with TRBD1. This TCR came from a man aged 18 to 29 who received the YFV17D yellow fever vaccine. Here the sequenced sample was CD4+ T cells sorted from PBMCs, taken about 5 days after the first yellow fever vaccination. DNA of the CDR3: TGTGCCAGCAGCCGGACAGGGGGCTCTGGGGCCAACGTCCTGACTTTC. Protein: CASSRTGGSGANVLTF.